The 14 T cell receptor beta chains below were found in one sample sequenced in a study of cytomegalovirus exposure and HLA in healthy donors (dated by TCRdb to 2016 to 2017). Library construction relied on the immunoSEQ multiplex PCR assay. For the multiplex PCR, a mixture combining 60 forward primers for TCR Vbeta segments and 13 reverse primers for TCR Jbeta segments was used. TCRdb carries this immuneACCESS record with in-frame sequences only. Its versions omit some clonotypes, under half of them owing to an unresolved V gene in the studies checked, with the rest unexplained. The sample table holds roughly 93,000 clones, of which under 80% were seen once. The ten largest clones take up around 1.8% of the sample. The sample consisted of PBMCs. These receptors were taken from a male donor in good health and CMV-seronegative.

This clone is a singleton in its sample. The chain employs TRBV28 and TRBJ2-1, with 7 bases fitting TRBD1. The CDR3 is 14 amino acids. Germline V CDR1 and CDR2: MDHEN, SYDVKM. V gave up 6 bases and J gave up 6 bases; unmatched junction bases: 8. CDR3 DNA sequence: TGTGCCAGCAGCCTCAGACAGGGAAGCAATGAGCAGTTCTTC. It translates to CASSLRQGSNEQFF. Full variable domain (outside the CDR3, taken from reference TRBV28 and TRBJ2-1): DVKVTQSSRYLVKRTGEKVFLECVQDMDHENMFWYRQDPGLGLRLIYFSYDVKMKEKGDIPEGYSVSREKKERFSLILESASTNQTSMYLCASSLRQGSNEQFFGPGTRLTVL.

The V call is TRBV4-2, the J call TRBJ1-2, with 9 bases aligning to TRBD1. The germline CDR1 and CDR2 sequences are LGHNA and YNFKEQ. The length of the CDR3 is 18 residues. The V gene end was trimmed by 0 bases and the J gene end by 1 base; junction bases not matched to a gene: 9. This CDR3 reads CASSQDGGTGIHNYGYTF. In DNA, the CDR3 is TGTGCCAGCAGCCAAGATGGCGGGACAGGGATCCATAACTATGGCTACACCTTC.

The gene calls are TRBV5-4 and TRBJ1-2; 11 bases line up with TRBD1. Losses at the gene ends were 6 bases for V and 7 bases for J; bases not matched to a gene: 14. The CDR3 has 16 amino acids. The germline V gene has CDR1 SGHNT and CDR2 YYREEE (reference sequence). The CDR3 nucleotides are TGTGCCAGCACCTGGGGACAGGGGGTTCGATCGGCTGGCTACACCTTC. Encoded protein: CASTWGQGVRSAGYTF.

The rearrangement links TRBV5-1 to TRBJ2-5; 12 positions agree with TRBD2. The DNA end favors TRBJ2-7, so the J call may be wrong. The CDR3 runs 16 residues. Germline values: CDR1 SGHRS, CDR2 YFSETQ. The CDR3 DNA reads as TGCGCCAGCAGCTCGGGACTAGCGGGTAGAACCTACGAGCAGTACTTC. It yields the protein CASSSGLAGRTYEQYF.

There are a few counts of this clone. CDR3 protein: CASSSGQEWDEQYF. CDR3 coding DNA: TGTGCCAGCAGTTCAGGACAAGAATGGGACGAGCAGTACTTC. The V gene is TRBV6-5, the J gene TRBJ2-7, with D possibly TRBD1 on 5 matching bases. This CDR3 spans 14 amino acids. V dropped 4 bases and J dropped 5 bases, with 15 bases sitting between them. The V gene's germline CDR1 is MNHEY and CDR2 SVGAGI.

V and J are TRBV7-2 and TRBJ2-5; 10 bases are shared with TRBD2. J was trimmed by 4 bases and V by 2 bases; bases with no gene match: 7. This CDR3 spans 16 amino acids. From germline, CDR1 is SGHTA and CDR2 FQGNSA. CDR3 nucleotides: TGTGCCAGCAGCTTATTAGCGGGAGGCACCTCAGAGACCCAGTACTTC. Amino acids: CASSLLAGGTSETQYF.

This clone was counted a few times. The chain links TRBV10-3 to TRBJ2-1, with D maybe TRBD2 (5 bases). The germline V gene encodes CDR1 ENHRY and CDR2 SYGVKD. Trimming removed 0 bases from V and 5 bases from J, with 14 bases in between. The CDR3 has 16 residues. CDR3 nucleotide sequence: TGTGCCATCAGTGAGTCAGTGGACTGGATAAACAATGAGCAGTTCTTC. Protein sequence: CAISESVDWINNEQFF.

The sample holds a few counts of this clone. The V and J genes are TRBV7-9 and TRBJ2-3, with D perhaps TRBD1 (6 bases). The V gene's germline CDR1 is SEHNR and CDR2 FQNEAQ (reference sequence). The CDR3 has 15 residues. Trimming shortened V by 4 bases and J by 2 bases, and 13 bases separated the two germline ends. CDR3 in DNA: TGTGCCAGCAGCTCCTGGGGGCTAGACACAGATACGCAGTATTTT. This codes for CASSSWGLDTDTQYF.

This clone was detected only a few times. The chain uses TRBV2 and TRBJ1-2, with D perhaps TRBD1 (6 bases). The CDR3 has 13 residues. V gave up 10 bases and J gave up 6 bases, with 18 bases separating them. The germline gives CDR1 SNHLY, CDR2 FYNNEI. Here the CDR3 DNA reads TGTGCCAAAAAAATACAGGGAACCCATGGCTACACCTTC. It yields the protein CAKKIQGTHGYTF.

The gene calls are TRBV7-9 and TRBJ1-2; D remains unclear. The CDR3 loop spans 14 amino acids. The V end lost 5 bases, the J end lost 6 bases, and 16 bases lay between the germline ends. Germline V lookup: CDR1 SEHNR, CDR2 FQNEAQ (reference sequence). The CDR3 sequence: CASSPVVSAHGYTF. DNA for the CDR3: TGTGCCAGCAGCCCCGTTGTGTCTGCGCATGGCTACACCTTC.

A single count supports this clone. The gene calls are TRBV25-1 and TRBJ2-2, with TRBD2 matching over 12 bases. The CDR3 sequence is 16 residues long. V trimming: 4 bases; J trimming: 3 bases; junction bases outside the gene matches: 3. The germline CDR1 and CDR2 sequences are MGHDK and SYGVNS. CDR3 region: CASSVGTSGYTGELFF. CDR3 nucleotides: TGTGCCAGCAGTGTGGGGACTAGCGGGTACACCGGGGAGCTGTTTTTT.

This clone was observed once. The J gene is TRBJ2-1, the V gene TRBV11-3, with 10 bases that match TRBD2. V lost 2 bases, J lost 4 bases, and 17 bases stayed unmatched. The CDR3 contains 20 residues. Germline lookup yields CDR1 SGHNT and CDR2 YENEEA. CDR3 nucleotides: TGTGCCAGCAGCTTAAGCGGCAAATCTAGCGGGAGACCTTCTTACAATGAGCAGTTCTTC. Encoded protein: CASSLSGKSSGRPSYNEQFF.

This rearrangement joins TRBV2 to TRBJ2-5; 12 bases are shared with TRBD2. Germline V CDR1 and CDR2: SNHLY, FYNNEI. The CDR3 is 15 residues long. V lost 1 base to trimming and J lost 5 bases; unmatched junction nucleotides: 2. The CDR3 is CASSEGTSGRETQYF. CDR3 bases: TGTGCCAGCAGTGAAGGAACTAGCGGGAGGGAGACCCAGTACTTC.

This chain connects TRBV10-3 to TRBJ2-3; 14 positions match TRBD2. Germline CDR1 reads ENHRY; CDR2 reads SYGVKD. The CDR3 sequence is 19 residues long. Losses at the gene ends were 3 bases for V and 0 bases for J; bases not matched to a gene: 8. CDR3 protein: CAISEGGTSGRASTDTQYF. CDR3 nucleotides: TGTGCCATCAGTGAAGGGGGGACTAGCGGGAGAGCGAGCACAGATACGCAGTATTTT.